The entry below describes one T cell receptor beta chain. Its antigen is not identified. The data were obtained in a study of OX40 agonist ivuxolimab in advanced cancers. Patients were excluded for autoimmune disease history or systemic immunosuppression. Blood draws occurred at baseline, cycle 4 day 1, and cycle 7 day 1. From germline, CDR1 is SGHNT and CDR2 YYREEE (reference sequence). The CDR3 is 17 residues long. V was trimmed by 0 bases and J by 4 bases, leaving 16 bases between them. TCRdb's table, derived via immunoSEQ multiplex PCR, lists solely in-frame clones and lacks some. The repertoire holds 65,000 to 85,000 clones, with 84% as singletons. Whole-study results and caveats: More expanded clones were seen, on average, in CD8+ T cells than in CD4+. The CD4+ and CD8+ T cells in the blood had expanded clonally by week 6 at 0.1 to 3.0 mg/kg.

This chain uses TRBV5-4 with TRBJ2-2; perhaps TRBD1 as D (5 bases). This sequence was found in an adult with an advanced solid tumor such as melanoma, head and neck, liver or kidney cancer. The source material was CD4+ or CD8+ T cells sorted from blood, sampled in a trial of the OX40 agonist ivuxolimab. CDR3 sequence (DNA): TGTGCCAGCAGCTTGGCCGGCTCGACAGCAGGCACCGGGGAGCTGTTTTTT. The encoded protein is CASSLAGSTAGTGELFF.